A selection of T cell receptor beta chains follows, all from one sample in a study of PD-1 blockade in mismatch repair-deficient tumors. Produced via immunoSEQ multiplex PCR; TCRdb's table is partial and in-frame only. The data contain around 38,000 clones, roughly 77% of them seen just once; the ten biggest clones take up approximately 22%. The material sequenced was peripheral blood, taken 4 weeks after starting pembrolizumab. The receptors were gathered from an adult with mismatch repair-deficient cancer. Each CDR3 is given with its conserved first and last residue. Fields, in order: clone size, D gene, V gene, J gene, CDR3 DNA, CDR3 protein. The D gene is left open where the match is weak. Only part of the rows carry a size: once, few, many, or a class if the clone is expanded.

abundance: .; d_gene: .; v_gene: TRBV6-6; j_gene: TRBJ2-1; CDR3nt: TGTGCCAGCAGTTATGGACTACCAAACAATGAGCAGTTCTTC; CDR3aa: CASSYGLPNNEQFF
abundance: .; d_gene: .; v_gene: TRBV11-2; j_gene: TRBJ1-2; CDR3nt: TGTGCCAGCAGCTTAACGCAGGACTACTTTTCTGGCTACACCTTC; CDR3aa: CASSLTQDYFSGYTF
abundance: .; d_gene: TRBD2; v_gene: TRBV7-6; j_gene: TRBJ2-2; CDR3nt: TGTGCCAGCAGCTTTTCATCGGGGGGAGGAACCGGGGAGCTGTTTTTT; CDR3aa: CASSFSSGGGTGELFF
abundance: .; d_gene: .; v_gene: TRBV4-2; j_gene: TRBJ1-2; CDR3nt: TGTGCCAGCAGCCAGGGAACTTTTCAGGACTATGGCTACACCTTC; CDR3aa: CASSQGTFQDYGYTF
abundance: .; d_gene: .; v_gene: TRBV5-1; j_gene: TRBJ2-5; CDR3nt: TGCGCCAGCAGCTTGGGCGGAGGGGTGCAGGAGACCCAGTACTTC; CDR3aa: CASSLGGGVQETQYF
abundance: .; d_gene: .; v_gene: TRBV7-9; j_gene: TRBJ2-7; CDR3nt: TGTGCCAGCAGCTCCCCTGTATCCTACGAGCAGTACTTC; CDR3aa: CASSSPVSYEQYF
abundance: once; d_gene: .; v_gene: TRBV7-9; j_gene: TRBJ2-1; CDR3nt: TGTGCCAGCAGCTATCTCACAGGGCCTTACAATGAGCAGTTCTTC; CDR3aa: CASSYLTGPYNEQFF
abundance: .; d_gene: TRBD2; v_gene: TRBV27; j_gene: TRBJ2-1; CDR3nt: TGTGCCAGCGGTACTAGCGGGAGTTACAATGAGCAGTTCTTC; CDR3aa: CASGTSGSYNEQFF
abundance: .; d_gene: TRBD1; v_gene: TRBV11-2; j_gene: TRBJ1-1; CDR3nt: TGTGCCAGCAACGAGGGGACAGGGGGTCGCGGGGCTTTCTTT; CDR3aa: CASNEGTGGRGAFF
abundance: few; d_gene: .; v_gene: TRBV4-1; j_gene: TRBJ2-7; CDR3nt: TGCGCCAGCAGCCACCTGGACGGTTACGAGCAGTACTTC; CDR3aa: CASSHLDGYEQYF
abundance: .; d_gene: .; v_gene: TRBV6-1; j_gene: TRBJ1-3; CDR3nt: TGTGCCAGCAGATTGAGCTCTGGAAACACCATATATTTT; CDR3aa: CASRLSSGNTIYF
abundance: .; d_gene: TRBD1; v_gene: TRBV5-4; j_gene: TRBJ2-7; CDR3nt: TGTGCCAGCAGCCTCCCGACAGGGAACTCCTACGAGCAGTACTTC; CDR3aa: CASSLPTGNSYEQYF
abundance: few; d_gene: .; v_gene: TRBV10-3; j_gene: TRBJ2-3; CDR3nt: TGTGCCATCAGTGGGGACACAGCTAGCACAGATACGCAGTATTTT; CDR3aa: CAISGDTASTDTQYF
abundance: .; d_gene: .; v_gene: TRBV10-3; j_gene: TRBJ2-1; CDR3nt: TGTGCCACGGAGGGGGGGTCCTACAATGAGCAGTTCTTC; CDR3aa: CATEGGSYNEQFF
abundance: .; d_gene: .; v_gene: TRBV6-5; j_gene: TRBJ2-7; CDR3nt: TGTGCCAGCAGTGATGTAACATACGAGCAGTACTTC; CDR3aa: CASSDVTYEQYF
abundance: .; d_gene: .; v_gene: TRBV29-1; j_gene: TRBJ2-5; CDR3nt: TGCAGCGTTGAGACCCCCTTGTACCAAGAGACCCAGTACTTC; CDR3aa: CSVETPLYQETQYF
abundance: .; d_gene: .; v_gene: TRBV5-8; j_gene: TRBJ2-5; CDR3nt: TGTGCCACCTCATCGGGACTCCTAAAAGAGACCCAGTACTTC; CDR3aa: CATSSGLLKETQYF
abundance: .; d_gene: .; v_gene: TRBV28; j_gene: TRBJ1-5; CDR3nt: TGTGCCAGCAGCACCACATGGGGGGTGGGCAATCAGCCCCAGCATTTT; CDR3aa: CASSTTWGVGNQPQHF
abundance: .; d_gene: .; v_gene: TRBV14; j_gene: TRBJ1-1; CDR3nt: TGTGCCAGCAGCCTAAATGGGGGGGCCACTGAAGCTTTCTTT; CDR3aa: CASSLNGGATEAFF
abundance: few; d_gene: TRBD2; v_gene: TRBV6-4; j_gene: TRBJ2-2; CDR3nt: TGTGCCAGCAGTGACAGGGCGGGAGAGTCCGGGGAGCTGTTTTTT; CDR3aa: CASSDRAGESGELFF
abundance: .; d_gene: .; v_gene: TRBV4-3; j_gene: TRBJ2-2; CDR3nt: TGCGCCAGCAGCCAAGAGGGGGATAGTTCCGGGGAGCTGTTTTTT; CDR3aa: CASSQEGDSSGELFF
abundance: .; d_gene: .; v_gene: TRBV4-2; j_gene: TRBJ2-7; CDR3nt: TGTGCCAGCAGCCAAGTTGGGCTTCTTCCCTACGAGCAGTACTTC; CDR3aa: CASSQVGLLPYEQYF
abundance: .; d_gene: .; v_gene: TRBV29-1; j_gene: TRBJ1-4; CDR3nt: TGCAGCGTTCAAGGGGCGGTGTGGGAAAAACTGTTTTTT; CDR3aa: CSVQGAVWEKLFF